This TCR beta chain is from a study of T cell responses to AZD1222 COVID-19 vaccine. Overall study context: Whether given at about 4 or about 12 weeks, second doses were pooled. Overall study results and limits: Dominant at 160-218 and 743-854, vaccine-associated CD4 TCRs also spanned spike.

This table comes from immunoSEQ multiplex PCR, and its TCRdb copy is limited to in-frame clones, with some not included. This sample has approximately 100,000 clones, with approximately 86% found just once. The germline V gene encodes CDR1 MNHEY and CDR2 SVGEGT. This CDR3 is 15 amino acids long. V lost 2 bases, J lost 4 bases, and 14 bases lay in between. On this clone: Its matching antigen is unknown.

Source: peripheral blood, taken on day 0 of AZD1222 vaccination. This sequence was found in an adult in good health. The V call is TRBV6-2 or TRBV6-3, the J call TRBJ1-2; D ambiguous. CDR3 bases: TGTGCCAGCAGTTACGGCGCCGCCCGGACCTATGGCTACACCTTC. Translating it yields CASSYGAARTYGYTF.